This entry is about one T cell receptor (beta chain). Its antigen is undetermined. The data are from a study of radiation and T cells in renal cell carcinoma. General study results and limits: In blood, top tumor clones expanded by 2 weeks, shrinking by 4.

Only in-frame clones appear in the TCRdb table, and some are missing; sequencing was by immunoSEQ multiplex PCR. The sample consists of about 170,000 clones, around 90% of them appearing once. Time point described: blood 4 weeks post-SBRT, at nephrectomy. Treatment here: 15 Gy SBRT to primary tumor, nephrectomy 4 weeks later. Nephrectomy followed 15 Gy stereotactic body radiation by 4 weeks. Blood was sampled at baseline, 2 weeks and 4 weeks after SBRT. The tumor was a clear cell renal cell carcinoma. This CDR3 has 14 amino acids. V was trimmed by 2 bases and J by 7 bases, leaving 14 bases between them. The germline V gene encodes CDR1 SGHAT and CDR2 FQDESV (reference sequence).

This receptor was obtained from a woman aged 50 to 60 with renal cell carcinoma. The chain links TRBV11-1 to TRBJ1-2; no clear D gene. The source was blood, collected from a patient whose treatment included radiotherapy and nephrectomy. The CDR3 reads CASSLSDNTRGYTF. The CDR3 DNA reads TGTGCCAGCAGCTTAAGCGACAACACTCGTGGCTACACCTTC.